The 20 T cell receptor beta chains below come from one sample, sequenced in a study of T cell responses to AZD1222 COVID-19 vaccine. This table comes from immunoSEQ multiplex PCR, and its TCRdb copy is limited to in-frame clones, with some not included. This table holds 85,000 to 110,000 clones, less than 95% found once. Sequencing was performed on peripheral blood, taken on day 0 of AZD1222 vaccination. These receptors all come from an adult in good health.

The V call is TRBV30, the J call TRBJ2-7, with TRBD2 identical over 15 bases. CDR3 length: 17 residues. V shed 2 bases and J 4 bases; nucleotides not matched to a gene: 9. Per the germline V gene, CDR1 is GTSNPN and CDR2 is SVGIG (reference sequence). The CDR3 spells CAWSLSTGLAGGYEQYF. CDR3 in DNA: TGTGCCTGGAGTCTATCAACCGGACTAGCGGGGGGGTACGAGCAGTACTTC. Together with reference TRBV30 and TRBJ2-7, the CDR3 gives the full variable domain: SQTIHQWPATLVQPVGSPLSLECTVEGTSNPNLYWYRQAAGRGLQLLFYSVGIGQISSEVPQNLSASRPQDRQFILSSKKLLLSDSGFYLCAWSLSTGLAGGYEQYFGPGTRLTVT.

The chain employs TRBV19 and TRBJ1-5; D remains unclear. There are 16 residues in the CDR3. The V end lost 5 bases, the J end lost 2 bases, and 16 bases lay between the germline ends. The germline V gene has CDR1 LNHDA and CDR2 SQIVND (reference sequence). The DNA for the CDR3 is TGTGCCAGTAGTGTTGGCAGGACCGGCGGCAATCAGCCCCAGCATTTT. Translation gives CASSVGRTGGNQPQHF.

The gene calls are TRBV5-6 and TRBJ2-1; 11 nucleotides agree with TRBD2. The CDR3 has 15 amino acids. Germline CDR1 SGHDT, CDR2 YYEEEE. V shed 9 bases, J shed 9 bases, and the junction held 14 bases outside the gene matches. The CDR3 DNA reads as TGTGCCACCTCACCCTTAGCGGGGGGGCGGGGTGAGCAGTTCTTC. Protein sequence: CATSPLAGGRGEQFF.

The rearrangement uses TRBV6-1 and TRBJ1-1, with 7 positions matching TRBD1. The CDR3 length is 15 residues. Germline lookup yields CDR1 MNHNS and CDR2 SASEGT. V was clipped by 3 bases and J by 3 bases; unmatched bases: 7. Written as DNA, the CDR3 is TGTGCCAGCAGTGAGATACAGGGGATACACACTGAAGCTTTCTTT. Its protein is CASSEIQGIHTEAFF.

The chain combines TRBV6-2 or TRBV6-3 with TRBJ1-5; unclear D gene. CDR3 length: 12 residues. Trimming removed 6 bases from V and 3 bases from J, with 6 bases in between. Germline V gene sequence: CDR1 MNHEY, CDR2 SVGEGT. The CDR3 protein is CASSRTNQPQHF. CDR3 DNA sequence: TGTGCCAGCAGCCGAACCAATCAGCCCCAGCATTTT.

The V call is TRBV4-3, the J call TRBJ2-7; the D is unclear. CDR1 LGHNA and CDR2 YSLEER come from the germline V gene. The ends were cut back, 4 bases at V and 3 bases at J, with 16 bases in the middle. The CDR3 is 15 amino acids. The CDR3 loop is CASSPGPSPIYEQYF. The CDR3 DNA reads as TGCGCCAGCAGCCCTGGCCCGAGTCCTATCTACGAGCAGTACTTC.

CDR3 in amino acids: CASSYPGLAGGSDTQYF. CDR3 nucleotide sequence: TGTGCCAGCAGTTACCCGGGACTAGCGGGGGGGTCGGATACGCAGTATTTT. V gene TRBV6-2 or TRBV6-3 combines with J gene TRBJ2-3; the match to TRBD2 covers 16 bases. Germline lookup yields CDR1 MNHEY and CDR2 SVGEGT. The CDR3 runs to 17 residues. V trimming: 2 bases; J trimming: 6 bases; junction bases outside the gene matches: 5.

The chain couples TRBV2 to TRBJ1-2; no clear D gene. In germline, CDR1 is SNHLY, CDR2 FYNNEI. The CDR3 consists of 15 residues. V was shortened by 1 base and J by 2 bases, with 11 bases between the two germline ends. CDR3 residues: CASSEVSDRNYGYTF. The DNA for the CDR3 is TGTGCCAGCAGTGAAGTGTCCGATCGGAACTATGGCTACACCTTC.

A remark on this clone: The sample carries other DNA sequences with the same CDR3. The chain combines TRBV3-1 (or the pseudogene TRBV3-2) with TRBJ2-7; tentative D call: TRBD1 (6 bases). Germline CDR1 LGHDT, CDR2 YNNKEL (reference sequence). The CDR3 runs 14 residues. With 0 bases removed from V and 1 base from J, the gap between germline ends came to 7 bases. Here the CDR3 reads CASSQDRGSYEQYF. DNA of the CDR3: TGTGCCAGCAGCCAAGACAGGGGTTCCTACGAGCAGTACTTC.

J is TRBJ2-7 and V is TRBV4-1; D is possibly TRBD2 (6 bases). The CDR3 sequence is 13 residues long. Germline V gives CDR1 MGHRA, CDR2 YSYEKL. V was cut by 1 base and J by 2 bases, with 6 bases left in between. CDR3 region: CASSQGGAYEQYF. The CDR3 DNA reads as TGCGCCAGCAGCCAAGGGGGGGCCTACGAGCAGTACTTC.

The chain combines TRBV7-9 with TRBJ2-3, with D hard to call. There are 14 residues in the CDR3. Germline CDR1 reads SEHNR; CDR2 reads FQNEAQ (reference sequence). V gave up 5 bases and J gave up 4 bases, with 13 bases separating them. In DNA, the CDR3 is TGTGCCAGCAGCCCATGGCAGTTATCAGATACGCAGTATTTT. Residues: CASSPWQLSDTQYF.

This clone was detected only a few times. CDR3 protein: CASSLQVGVKNSPLHF. CDR3 coding DNA: TGCGCCAGCAGCTTGCAGGTGGGTGTAAAGAATTCACCCCTCCACTTT. The gene calls are TRBV5-1 and TRBJ1-6, with no clear D. The ends were cut back, 1 base at V and 7 bases at J, with 15 bases in the middle. The CDR3 loop spans 16 amino acids. Germline-derived CDR1 and CDR2 are SGHRS and YFSETQ.

J is TRBJ1-6 and V is TRBV30; D may be TRBD1 (5 bases). The germline V and J ends were trimmed by 0 bases and 9 bases, with 6 bases remaining between them. CDR1 and CDR2 (germline): GTSNPN, SVGIG (reference sequence). The CDR3 extends over 12 amino acids. The CDR3 reads CAWSVQGSPLHF. Here the CDR3 DNA reads TGTGCCTGGAGTGTGCAGGGTTCACCCCTCCACTTT.

The J gene is TRBJ1-2, the V gene TRBV20-1, with 7 bases identical to TRBD1. Germline CDR1 is DFQATT and CDR2 is SNEGSKA (reference sequence). This CDR3 is 12 amino acids long. V was pared by 3 bases and J by 8 bases, with 6 bases of the junction left unmatched. Written as DNA, the CDR3 is TGCAGTGCTAGTGTGACAGGGAGAGGCTACACCTTC. Translation gives CSASVTGRGYTF.

The chain is built from TRBV29-1 and TRBJ2-1, with D perhaps assigned TRBD1 or TRBD2 (5 bases each). Trimming shortened V by 4 bases and J by 7 bases, and 14 bases separated the two germline ends. The CDR3 covers 13 residues. The germline V gene has CDR1 SQVTM and CDR2 ANQGSEA. The chain's CDR3 is CSVGGLIGNEQFF. Written as DNA, the CDR3 is TGCAGCGTTGGGGGGTTGATCGGGAATGAGCAGTTCTTC.

The chain recombines TRBV19 with TRBJ1-2; the D is unclear. Trimming left V 8 bases short and J 0 bases short, with 4 bases between. This CDR3 contains 11 residues. CDR1 and CDR2 (germline): LNHDA, SQIVND (reference sequence). CDR3 bases: TGTGCCAGTCAAGCTAACTATGGCTACACCTTC. It is translated as CASQANYGYTF.

The gene calls are TRBV6-5 and TRBJ2-1; TRBD1 aligns across 9 bases. The CDR3 length is 14 residues. Per germline, CDR1 MNHEY and CDR2 SVGAGI. With 6 bases clipped from V and 9 bases from J, the junction kept 9 bases outside the gene matches. This chain's CDR3 is CASSSGTGTTEQFF. In DNA form, the CDR3 reads TGTGCCAGCAGCTCTGGGACAGGGACGACTGAGCAGTTCTTC.

This chain joins TRBV29-1 and TRBJ1-3; D gene unclear. This CDR3 is 12 amino acids long. Trimming stripped 5 bases from V and 4 bases from J, with 9 bases between. Per germline, CDR1 SQVTM and CDR2 ANQGSEA. The CDR3 region has the DNA TGCAGCGTTCATGAGGACGGAAACACCATATATTTT. Residues: CSVHEDGNTIYF.

The chain links TRBV24-1 to TRBJ1-5; D unresolved. The length of the CDR3 is 14 residues. Deletions cut 4 bases from V and 0 bases from J, with 6 bases between. Germline-derived CDR1 and CDR2 are KGHDR and SFDVKD. CDR3: CATSESYSNQPQHF. The CDR3 DNA follows: TGTGCCACCAGTGAATCTTATAGCAATCAGCCCCAGCATTTT.

This clone was seen just once. J is TRBJ2-5 and V is TRBV5-6; D is unclear. The V end was cut by 1 base, the J end by 7 bases, with 5 bases between. Germline values: CDR1 SGHDT, CDR2 YYEEEE. The CDR3 is 11 residues long. For the CDR3, the DNA is TGTGCCAGCAGCTTGAAATCGACCCAGTACTTC. Translation gives CASSLKSTQYF.